What follows are 2 T cell receptor beta chains derived from one specimen sequenced in a study of beta chain features in type 1 diabetes. The study's findings and limits: Type 1 diabetes patients had moderately but significantly shorter TCRB CDR3s in all four CD4+ subsets.

No antigen is known for these receptors. Expressed TCRB transcripts were sequenced because the isolated RNA had all been reverse transcribed beforehand. Sequenced by immunoSEQ multiplex PCR; TCRdb stores in-frame clones only, minus some. The sample includes about 15,000 clones, approximately 69% of them seen just once. Sequenced sample: stem cell memory CD4+ T cells from blood. Receptor source: a woman younger than 35 with type 1 diabetes.

This chain links TRBV7-2 with TRBJ1-1; maybe TRBD1 (5 bases). Trimming shortened V by 2 bases and J by 3 bases, and 13 bases separated the two germline ends. This CDR3 comprises 15 residues. Germline-derived CDR1 and CDR2 are SGHTA and FQGNSA. In DNA form, the CDR3 reads TGTGCCAGCAGCTTAATGGTTACGACAGACACTGAAGCTTTCTTT. Translating it yields CASSLMVTTDTEAFF.

This rearrangement joins TRBV11-2 to TRBJ1-1; TRBD1 agrees at 9 bases. Germline CDR1 is SGHAT and CDR2 is FQNNGV. Germline trimming cut 0 bases from V and 6 bases from J; bases unmatched to any gene: 11. The CDR3 extends over 17 amino acids. CDR3 protein: CASSLDVGGQGSAEAFF. In DNA, the CDR3 is TGTGCCAGCAGCTTAGATGTAGGAGGACAGGGGAGCGCTGAAGCTTTCTTT.